This T cell receptor beta chain was sequenced during a study of T cell responses to AZD1222 COVID-19 vaccine. TCRdb keeps only in-frame clones here, not all; method: immunoSEQ multiplex PCR. In the table there are 150,000 to 190,000 clones, roughly 90% of which are singletons. The germline V gene encodes CDR1 MNHEY and CDR2 SVGAGI. The germline V and J ends were trimmed by 6 bases and 8 bases, with 16 bases remaining between them. The CDR3 covers 13 residues. A word on this clone: Its target is not known.

Regarding the study as a whole: Most donors were white British, females outnumbered males, and clonal diversity was possibly underestimated. Repertoires were obtained only post-peak T cell response. Epitopes outside B.1.351 and B.1.1.7 mutated regions reportedly drew nearly half of spike TCRs.

The sequence was collected from an adult who received the AZD1222 COVID-19 vaccine. V gene TRBV6-5 combines with J gene TRBJ1-2; D is unclear. Source: peripheral blood, taken 28 days after the second AZD1222 dose. The CDR3 DNA reads as TGTGCCAGCAGCCTCTCCCCGGCGCGGGGCTACACCTTC. This translates into CASSLSPARGYTF.